This TCR beta chain was observed in a study of technical replicates of blood from a handful of donors (dated by TCRdb to about 2017). The junction carries 13 bases between V and J, which are trimmed by 5 bases and 5 bases respectively. From the germline V gene (reference sequence), CDR1 is PRHDT and CDR2 is FYEKMQ. Spanning cysteine to phenylalanine, the CDR3 consists of 13 amino acids. Of all the DNA, just the CDR3 is kept, 39 bases in frame from base 1. Notes on this clone: Its antigen is still unknown. No clone much larger than this one lies a single base away; base qualities are absent.

The method behind the library was the immunoSEQ multiplex PCR assay. This immuneACCESS table, as held by TCRdb, lists in-frame sequences with V and J called but not all clones. Of the missing ones, under half trace to an unresolved V gene in checked studies; the others have no known cause. For this sample the table gives approximately 81,000 clones, of which 96% were detected only once. The ten largest account for about 0.2% of the sample. Sequencing was done on a sample of T cells isolated from PBMCs. The rearranged chain carries TRBV13 and TRBJ2-7; the D gene cannot be resolved reliably. The sequence derives from a human donor in good health. The base sequence is TGTGCCAGCAGCCCCGCTGGAGTGGACGAGCAGTACTTC. This is translated as CASSPAGVDEQYF.